This TCR beta chain comes out of a study of blood T cell repertoires in COVID-19. CDR3 length: 14 amino acids. Per germline, CDR1 MDHEN and CDR2 SYDVKM. V shed 3 bases and J shed 0 bases, with 6 bases lying between them. Donors in Cohort 3 who had recovered were those with two negative PCRs, healthcare professional clearance, or resolution of their symptoms. TCRdb's copy holds only in-frame clones and misses some; the assay was immunoSEQ multiplex PCR. The top ten clones hold 2.5% to 3.5% of a sample with fewer than 250,000 clones, approximately 84% of them seen once. Sequences were obtained from PBMCs or T cells enriched from blood (not recorded which). This receptor was taken from a woman in her 30s who had recovered from COVID-19. The chain combines TRBV28 with TRBJ1-3; D not resolved. CDR3 in amino acids: CASSFQDSGNTIYF. The DNA for the CDR3 is TGTGCCAGCAGTTTCCAGGACTCTGGAAACACCATATATTTT. Full variable domain (remainder filled in from reference TRBV28 and TRBJ1-3): DVKVTQSSRYLVKRTGEKVFLECVQDMDHENMFWYRQDPGLGLRLIYFSYDVKMKEKGDIPEGYSVSREKKERFSLILESASTNQTSMYLCASSFQDSGNTIYFGEGSWLTVV.